This T cell receptor (beta chain) was identified in a study of breast tumors, draining lymph nodes, adjacent tissues. General study findings and limits: Luminal-like breast cancer showed significantly greater tumor-nontumor repertoire similarity than basal-like breast cancer did.

TCRdb ran MiXCR on the multiplex PCR reads and lists one entry per CDR3 protein. The sample records about 230,000 distinct CDR3 sequences, about 34% being singletons. The germline V gene encodes CDR1 SGHRS and CDR2 YFSETQ. The V and J ends lost 0 bases and 6 bases, in that order; junction bases with no gene match: 1. CDR3 length: 14 amino acids. This clonotype was seen many times. The antigen remains unidentified. Axillary draining lymph nodes of breast cancer patients supplied the node samples. This receptor was identified in a female donor with breast cancer. Some clones in this sample may be carry-over from other donors' samples. The V gene is TRBV5-1, the J gene TRBJ2-1; TRBD2 agrees at 9 bases. The sample taken for sequencing was axillary lymph node tissue. For the CDR3, the DNA is TGCGCCAGCAGCTTGGGCGGGAGGGTCAATGAGCAGTTCTTC. Protein sequence: CASSLGGRVNEQFF.